These 16 T cell receptor beta chains share one sample of origin, sequenced in a study of T cells in Graves' hyperthyroidism and ophthalmopathy. RNA transcripts yielded amplified TCR beta CDR3 regions. RT-PCR in the first round (using the HTBI primer set) targeted the TCR CDR3. TCRdb analysed the multiplex PCR reads with MiXCR anew, one entry per CDR3 protein. The repertoire consists of 250,000 to 350,000 distinct CDR3 sequences, with roughly 15% occurring once and the leading ten covering around a third. Sequenced: blood. The receptors come from a man aged 30-40 years with Graves' hyperthyroidism.

This clonotype was recorded at least ten times. The chain has TRBV29-1 and TRBJ2-1; D gene unclear. Trimming took off 0 bases at V and 12 bases at J, with 9 bases between the two ends. CDR1 is SQVTM, CDR2 ANQGSEA, per germline. The CDR3 sequence is 11 residues long. DNA for the CDR3: TGCAGCGTTGAAGATAGCTGGGGGCAGTTCTTC. It translates to CSVEDSWGQFF.

This clonotype was detected a few times. J is TRBJ1-2 and V is TRBV5-5; tentative D call: TRBD1 (5 bases). Germline V gene sequence: CDR1 SGHKS, CDR2 YYEKEE (reference sequence). The CDR3 consists of 13 residues. The germline V and J ends were trimmed by 3 bases and 5 bases, with 11 bases remaining between them. CDR3 sequence (DNA): TGTGCCAGCAGCTCACGGGGGTCTTATGGCTACACCTTC. Amino acids: CASSSRGSYGYTF. The full variable domain, rest sourced from reference TRBV5-5 and TRBJ1-2, is DAGVTQSPTHLIKTRGQQVTLRCSPISGHKSVSWYQQVLGQGPQFIFQYYEKEERGRGNFPDRFSARQFPNYSSELNVNALLLGDSALYLCASSSRGSYGYTFGSGTRLTVV.

This clonotype occurred a few times. The V call is TRBV4-1, the J call TRBJ1-1, with a weak D call TRBD1 (6 bases). The CDR3 sequence is 18 residues long. V lost 3 bases to trimming and J lost 0 bases, with 20 bases between them. Germline V gene lookup returns CDR1 MGHRA and CDR2 YSYEKL. CDR3 loop: CASSHSLKGGFMNTEAFF. CDR3 in DNA: TGCGCCAGCAGCCATTCTCTTAAGGGGGGCTTTATGAACACTGAAGCTTTCTTT.

The chain recombines TRBV20-1 with TRBJ2-1; 9 positions match TRBD2. Germline loops: CDR1 DFQATT, CDR2 SNEGSKA (reference sequence). The CDR3 loop spans 15 amino acids. Trimming removed 5 bases from V and 6 bases from J; junction bases left unmatched: 11. CDR3: CSAGGLAGATNEQFF. CDR3 DNA: TGCAGTGCTGGGGGGTTAGCGGGAGCCACCAATGAGCAGTTCTTC.

This clonotype was observed many times. This rearrangement joins TRBV3-1 to TRBJ1-1, with 9 nucleotides matching TRBD1. CDR1 is LGHDT and CDR2 is YNNKEL in the germline V gene (reference sequence). The CDR3 extends over 13 amino acids. V lost 7 bases, J lost 3 bases, and 3 bases stayed unmatched. The CDR3 sequence is CASKGQGYTEAFF. The CDR3 bases are TGTGCCAGCAAGGGACAGGGCTACACTGAAGCTTTCTTT.

A remark on this clonotype: It may be a read error: a sequence one base away is much more abundant. J is TRBJ2-1 and V is TRBV5-1; D is perhaps TRBD1 (5 bases). Per the germline V gene, CDR1 is SGHRS and CDR2 is YFSETQ. The CDR3 has 12 amino acids. CDR3 amino acids: CASSLAGHEHFF. The DNA of the CDR3 is TGCGCCAGCAGCTTGGCAGGGCATGAGCACTTCTTC. The whole variable domain, remainder taken from reference TRBV5-1 and TRBJ2-1, is KAGVTQTPRYLIKTRGQQVTLSCSPISGHRSVSWYQQTPGQGLQFLFEYFSETQRNKGNFPGRFSGRQFSNSRSEMNVSTLELGDSALYLCASSLAGHEHFFGPGTRLTVL.

This clonotype occurred many times. The CDR3 here is CAISGGQGATTEAFF. Written as DNA, the CDR3 is TGTGCCATCAGTGGGGGGCAGGGGGCGACCACTGAAGCTTTCTTT. V is TRBV10-3 and J is TRBJ1-1; TRBD1 matches at 8 bases. With 4 bases clipped from V and 4 bases from J, the junction kept 8 bases outside the gene matches. The CDR3 is 15 residues long. Germline lookup yields CDR1 ENHRY and CDR2 SYGVKD.

The sample holds one count of this clonotype. The chain couples TRBV11-1 to TRBJ2-3; TRBD2 agrees at 10 bases. This CDR3 comprises 18 residues. Germline V lookup: CDR1 SGHAT, CDR2 FQDESV (reference sequence). With V trimmed by 5 bases and J by 2 bases, 13 bases remained unmatched. The CDR3 DNA follows: TGTGCCAGCAGCCTTGATGGCCTAGCGGGAGCCCTCACAGATACGCAGTATTTT. Its protein product is CASSLDGLAGALTDTQYF.

V usage is TRBV19 and J usage is TRBJ1-4; tentative D call: TRBD1 (5 bases). Germline values: CDR1 LNHDA, CDR2 SQIVND (reference sequence). The ends were cut back, 8 bases at V and 6 bases at J, with 10 bases in the middle. The CDR3 is made up of 12 amino acids. In DNA form, the CDR3 reads TGTGCCAGTCGTCAGGGTGATGAAAAACTGTTTTTT. Protein product: CASRQGDEKLFF.

This clonotype was observed at least ten times. V is TRBV18 and J is TRBJ2-1; maybe TRBD2 (5 bases). Trimming left V 3 bases short and J 10 bases short, with 22 bases between. CDR3 length equals 16 residues. In germline, CDR1 is KGHSH, CDR2 LQKENI. The CDR3 loop is CASSPERAHSGGEQFF. Written as DNA, the CDR3 is TGTGCCAGCTCACCGGAGAGAGCTCACAGTGGCGGGGAGCAGTTCTTC.

This clonotype was detected a few times. This sequence may be a read error, since a much larger clone differs from it by one base. The chain links TRBV2 to TRBJ2-2, with TRBD1 matching 8 bases. Germline V gives CDR1 SNHLY, CDR2 FYNNEI. This CDR3 comprises 15 residues. Trimming at V came to 4 bases and at J to 4 bases, leaving 5 bases not matched to a gene. The CDR3 nucleotides read TGTGCCAGCAGTGGAGGCAGGGGGCCCACCGGGGAGCTGTTTTTT. Residues: CASSGGRGPTGELFF.

At least ten counts were recorded for this clonotype. J is TRBJ2-7 and V is TRBV29-1, with TRBD1 matching over 10 bases. Germline assignment: CDR1 SQVTM and CDR2 ANQGSEA. The CDR3 sequence is 16 residues long. V lost 0 bases, J lost 4 bases, and 9 bases stayed unmatched. The CDR3 DNA reads as TGCAGCGTTGAAGATACCGGGACAGGGGCCGGGTACGAGCAGTACTTC. It codes for CSVEDTGTGAGYEQYF.

This clonotype has at least ten counts. This sequence joins TRBV7-9 and TRBJ2-7; D is possibly TRBD2 (6 bases). CDR1 is SEHNR and CDR2 is FQNEAQ in the germline V gene (reference sequence). Deletions cut 1 base from V and 4 bases from J, with 11 bases between. CDR3 length: 14 amino acids. This CDR3 is CASSLDGSTYEQYF. Written as DNA, the CDR3 is TGTGCCAGCAGCTTAGACGGGAGTACGTACGAGCAGTACTTC.

This clonotype was seen many times. The J gene is TRBJ2-5, the V gene TRBV11-3; TRBD1 matches at 11 bases. Germline V gene sequence: CDR1 SGHNT, CDR2 YENEEA. V shed 4 bases, J shed 1 base, and the junction held 2 bases outside the gene matches. CDR3 length: 15 residues. The CDR3 nucleotides are TGTGCCAGCAGCTCGGGACAGGGGGGCCAAGAGACCCAGTACTTC. The encoded protein is CASSSGQGGQETQYF.

V usage is TRBV20-1 and J usage is TRBJ2-1; 7 nucleotides agree with TRBD1. CDR1 DFQATT and CDR2 SNEGSKA come from the germline V gene (reference sequence). Losses at the gene ends were 4 bases for V and 9 bases for J; bases not matched to a gene: 6. The CDR3 runs to 12 residues. The CDR3 loop is CSANRGGSEQFF. The CDR3 DNA is TGCAGTGCTAACAGGGGCGGCTCTGAGCAGTTCTTC.

This chain connects TRBV5-1 to TRBJ2-6; weak D call: TRBD1 (5 bases). Germline V lookup: CDR1 SGHRS, CDR2 YFSETQ. CDR3 length: 11 amino acids. Trimming pared 4 bases from V and 14 bases from J, leaving 10 bases between. The CDR3 is CASSAQGFLTF. As DNA, the CDR3 is TGCGCCAGCAGCGCTCAGGGATTCCTGACTTTC. The full variable domain, its missing parts supplied by reference TRBV5-1 and TRBJ2-6, is KAGVTQTPRYLIKTRGQQVTLSCSPISGHRSVSWYQQTPGQGLQFLFEYFSETQRNKGNFPGRFSGRQFSNSRSEMNVSTLELGDSALYLCASSAQGFLTFGAGSRLTVL.